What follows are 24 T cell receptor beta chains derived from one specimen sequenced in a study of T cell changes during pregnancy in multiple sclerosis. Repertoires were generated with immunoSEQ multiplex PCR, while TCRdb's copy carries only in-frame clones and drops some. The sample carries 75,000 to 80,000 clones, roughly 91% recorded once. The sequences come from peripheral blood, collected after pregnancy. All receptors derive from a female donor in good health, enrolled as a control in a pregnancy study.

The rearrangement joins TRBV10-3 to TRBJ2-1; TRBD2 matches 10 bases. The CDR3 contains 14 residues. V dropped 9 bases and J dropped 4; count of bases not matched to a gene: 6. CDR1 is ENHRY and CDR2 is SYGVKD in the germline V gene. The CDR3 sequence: CAIGGTSAYNEQFF. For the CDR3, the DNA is TGTGCCATAGGGGGGACTAGCGCGTACAATGAGCAGTTCTTC.

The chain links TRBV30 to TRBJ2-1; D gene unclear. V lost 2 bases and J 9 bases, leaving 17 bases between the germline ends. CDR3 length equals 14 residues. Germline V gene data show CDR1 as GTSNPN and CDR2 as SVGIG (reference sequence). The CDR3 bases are TGTGCCTGGAGTCCCATACCGTATGGTAGTGAGCAGTTCTTC. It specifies CAWSPIPYGSEQFF. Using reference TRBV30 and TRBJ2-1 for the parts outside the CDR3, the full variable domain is SQTIHQWPATLVQPVGSPLSLECTVEGTSNPNLYWYRQAAGRGLQLLFYSVGIGQISSEVPQNLSASRPQDRQFILSSKKLLLSDSGFYLCAWSPIPYGSEQFFGPGTRLTVL.

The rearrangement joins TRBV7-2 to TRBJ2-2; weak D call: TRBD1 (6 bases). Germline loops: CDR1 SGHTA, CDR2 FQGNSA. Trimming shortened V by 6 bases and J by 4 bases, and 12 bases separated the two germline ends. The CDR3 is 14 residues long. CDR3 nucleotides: TGTGCCAGCAGGCTGGGGACAACCACCGGGGAGCTGTTTTTT. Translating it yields CASRLGTTTGELFF.

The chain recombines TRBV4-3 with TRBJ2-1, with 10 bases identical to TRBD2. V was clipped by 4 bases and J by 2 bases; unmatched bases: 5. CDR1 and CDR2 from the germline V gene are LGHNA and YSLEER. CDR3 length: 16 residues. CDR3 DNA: TGCGCCAGCAGCCGTCGGACTAGCGGCACCTACAATGAGCAGTTCTTC. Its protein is CASSRRTSGTYNEQFF.

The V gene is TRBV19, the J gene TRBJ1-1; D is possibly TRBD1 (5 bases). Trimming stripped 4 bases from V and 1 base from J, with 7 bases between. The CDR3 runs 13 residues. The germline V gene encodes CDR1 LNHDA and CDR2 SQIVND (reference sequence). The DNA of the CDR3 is TGTGCCAGTAGTACCCAGGGGAACACTGAAGCTTTCTTT. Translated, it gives CASSTQGNTEAFF.

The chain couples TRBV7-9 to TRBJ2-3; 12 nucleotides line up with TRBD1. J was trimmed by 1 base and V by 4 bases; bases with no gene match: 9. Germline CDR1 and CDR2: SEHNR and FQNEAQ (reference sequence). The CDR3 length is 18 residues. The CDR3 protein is CASSSPGQGAKGTDTQYF. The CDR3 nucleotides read TGTGCCAGCAGCTCACCGGGACAGGGGGCAAAAGGCACAGATACGCAGTATTTT.

The CDR3 DNA follows: TGTGCCAGCAGCTCCTTGGGACAGGGGCGGTACACCTTC. It codes for CASSSLGQGRYTF. J is TRBJ1-2 and V is TRBV13; 10 nucleotides agree with TRBD1. The germline CDR1 and CDR2 sequences are PRHDT and FYEKMQ (reference sequence). V lost 4 bases and J lost 11; bases outside the gene matches: 7. This CDR3 has 13 amino acids.

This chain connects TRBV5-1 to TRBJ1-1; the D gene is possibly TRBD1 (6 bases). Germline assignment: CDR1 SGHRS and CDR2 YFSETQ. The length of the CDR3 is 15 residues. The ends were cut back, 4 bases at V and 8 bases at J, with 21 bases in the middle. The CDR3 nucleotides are TGCGCCAGCAGCCCTCAGACTCTCGACAGGCCCGAAGCTTTCTTT. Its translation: CASSPQTLDRPEAFF.

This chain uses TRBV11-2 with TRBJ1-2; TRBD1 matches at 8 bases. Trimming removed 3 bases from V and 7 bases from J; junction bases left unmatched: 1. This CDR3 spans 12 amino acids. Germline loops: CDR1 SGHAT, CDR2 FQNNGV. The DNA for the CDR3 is TGTGCCAGCAGCTTTGACAGGGGTGGCTACACCTTC. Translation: CASSFDRGGYTF.

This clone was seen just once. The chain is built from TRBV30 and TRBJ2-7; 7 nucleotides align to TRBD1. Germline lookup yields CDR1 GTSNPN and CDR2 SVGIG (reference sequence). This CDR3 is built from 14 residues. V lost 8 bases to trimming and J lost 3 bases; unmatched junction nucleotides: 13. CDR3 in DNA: TGTGCCCTCATGCACGAGAGACAGGGCTACGAGCAGTACTTC. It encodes CALMHERQGYEQYF.

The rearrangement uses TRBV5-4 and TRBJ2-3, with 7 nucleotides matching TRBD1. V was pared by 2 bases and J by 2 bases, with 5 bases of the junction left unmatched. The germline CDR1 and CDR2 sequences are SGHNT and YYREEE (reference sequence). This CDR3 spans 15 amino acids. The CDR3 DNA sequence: TGTGCCAGCAGCTTTGTCGGACAGGACACAGATACGCAGTATTTT. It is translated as CASSFVGQDTDTQYF.

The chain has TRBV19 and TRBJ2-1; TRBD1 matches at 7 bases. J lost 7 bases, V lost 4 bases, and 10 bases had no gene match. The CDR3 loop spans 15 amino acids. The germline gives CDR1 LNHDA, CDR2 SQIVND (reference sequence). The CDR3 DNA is TGTGCCAGTAGTAGGACCGGGACAGCAAGTAATGAGCAGTTCTTC. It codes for CASSRTGTASNEQFF. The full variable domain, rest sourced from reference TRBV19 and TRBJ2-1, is DGGITQSPKYLFRKEGQNVTLSCEQNLNHDAMYWYRQDPGQGLRLIYYSQIVNDFQKGDIAEGYSVSREKKESFPLTVTSAQKNPTAFYLCASSRTGTASNEQFFGPGTRLTVL.

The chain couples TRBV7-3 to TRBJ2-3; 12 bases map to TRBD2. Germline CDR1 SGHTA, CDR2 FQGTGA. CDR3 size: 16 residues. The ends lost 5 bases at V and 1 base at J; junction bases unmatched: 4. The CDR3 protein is CASSPSSGGGTDTQYF. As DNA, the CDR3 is TGTGCCAGCAGCCCCTCTAGCGGGGGGGGCACAGATACGCAGTATTTT.

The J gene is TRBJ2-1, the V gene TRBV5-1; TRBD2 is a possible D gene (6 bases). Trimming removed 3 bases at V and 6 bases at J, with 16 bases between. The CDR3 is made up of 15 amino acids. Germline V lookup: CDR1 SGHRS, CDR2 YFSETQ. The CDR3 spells CASSSGLPQVNEQFF. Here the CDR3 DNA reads TGCGCCAGCAGCTCGGGACTTCCCCAGGTCAATGAGCAGTTCTTC. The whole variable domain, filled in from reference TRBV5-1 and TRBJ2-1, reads KAGVTQTPRYLIKTRGQQVTLSCSPISGHRSVSWYQQTPGQGLQFLFEYFSETQRNKGNFPGRFSGRQFSNSRSEMNVSTLELGDSALYLCASSSGLPQVNEQFFGPGTRLTVL.

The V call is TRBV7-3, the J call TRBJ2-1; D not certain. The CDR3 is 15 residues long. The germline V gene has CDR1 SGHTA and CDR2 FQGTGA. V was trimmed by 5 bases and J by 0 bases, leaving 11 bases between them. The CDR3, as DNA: TGTGCCAGCAGCCATCTAGTACCCTCCTACAATGAGCAGTTCTTC. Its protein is CASSHLVPSYNEQFF.

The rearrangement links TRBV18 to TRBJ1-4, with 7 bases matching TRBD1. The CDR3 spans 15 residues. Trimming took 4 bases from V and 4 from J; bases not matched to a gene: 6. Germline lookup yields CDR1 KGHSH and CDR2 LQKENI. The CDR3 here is CASSLSTGVNEKLFF. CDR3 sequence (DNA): TGTGCCAGCTCACTCTCTACAGGGGTTAATGAAAAACTGTTTTTT.

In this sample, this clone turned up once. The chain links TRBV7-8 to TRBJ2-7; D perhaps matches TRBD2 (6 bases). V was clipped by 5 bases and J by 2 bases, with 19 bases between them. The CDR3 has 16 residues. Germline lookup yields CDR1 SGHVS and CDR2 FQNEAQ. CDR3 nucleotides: TGTGCCAGCAGCCCGTCCGGGACTGCGGTGCCCTACGAGCAGTACTTC. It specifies CASSPSGTAVPYEQYF.

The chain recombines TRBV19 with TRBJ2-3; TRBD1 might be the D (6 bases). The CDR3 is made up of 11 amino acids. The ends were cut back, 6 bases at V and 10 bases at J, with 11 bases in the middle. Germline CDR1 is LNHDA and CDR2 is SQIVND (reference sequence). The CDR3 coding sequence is TGTGCCAGTAGCAGGGGTTTGTCGCAGTATTTT. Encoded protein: CASSRGLSQYF.

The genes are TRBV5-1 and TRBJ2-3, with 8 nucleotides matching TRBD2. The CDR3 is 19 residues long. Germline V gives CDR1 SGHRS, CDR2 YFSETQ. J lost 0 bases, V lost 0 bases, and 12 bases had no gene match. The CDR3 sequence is CASSLVPGLVDPSTDTQYF. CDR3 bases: TGCGCCAGCAGCTTGGTCCCGGGACTAGTGGATCCTAGCACAGATACGCAGTATTTT.

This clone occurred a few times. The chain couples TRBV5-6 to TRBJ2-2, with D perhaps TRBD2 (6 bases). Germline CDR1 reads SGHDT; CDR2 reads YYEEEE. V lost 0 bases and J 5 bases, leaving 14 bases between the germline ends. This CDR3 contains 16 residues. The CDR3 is CASSLARRRETGELFF. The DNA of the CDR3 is TGTGCCAGCAGCTTGGCCAGAAGACGGGAGACCGGGGAGCTGTTTTTT.

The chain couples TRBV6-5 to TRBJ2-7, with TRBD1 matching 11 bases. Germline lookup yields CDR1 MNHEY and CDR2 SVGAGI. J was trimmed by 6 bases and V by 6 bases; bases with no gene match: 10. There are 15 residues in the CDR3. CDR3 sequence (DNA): TGTGCCAGCAGCCCGGCCGGGACAGGGGGTGGCGAGCAGTACTTC. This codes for CASSPAGTGGGEQYF.

The CDR3 protein is CASKQWTSGTQETQYF. CDR3 nucleotides: TGTGCCAGCAAACAGTGGACTAGCGGAACGCAAGAGACCCAGTACTTC. The rearrangement links TRBV13 to TRBJ2-5; 10 nucleotides match TRBD2. From germline, CDR1 is PRHDT and CDR2 FYEKMQ (reference sequence). CDR3 length: 16 residues. Trimming removed 7 bases from V and 2 bases from J; junction bases left unmatched: 10.

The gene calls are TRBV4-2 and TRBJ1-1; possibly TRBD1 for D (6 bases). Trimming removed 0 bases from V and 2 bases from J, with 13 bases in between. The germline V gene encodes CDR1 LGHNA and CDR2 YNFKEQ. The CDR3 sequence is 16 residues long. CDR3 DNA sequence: TGTGCCAGCAGCCAAGATAGGCAGGGGCCTAACACTGAAGCTTTCTTT. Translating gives CASSQDRQGPNTEAFF.

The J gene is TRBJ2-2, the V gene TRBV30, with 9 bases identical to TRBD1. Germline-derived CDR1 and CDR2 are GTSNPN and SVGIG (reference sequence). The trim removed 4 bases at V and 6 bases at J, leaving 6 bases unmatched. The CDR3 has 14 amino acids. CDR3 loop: CAWKGQGPAGELFF. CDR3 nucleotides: TGTGCCTGGAAAGGACAGGGGCCGGCCGGGGAGCTGTTTTTT.